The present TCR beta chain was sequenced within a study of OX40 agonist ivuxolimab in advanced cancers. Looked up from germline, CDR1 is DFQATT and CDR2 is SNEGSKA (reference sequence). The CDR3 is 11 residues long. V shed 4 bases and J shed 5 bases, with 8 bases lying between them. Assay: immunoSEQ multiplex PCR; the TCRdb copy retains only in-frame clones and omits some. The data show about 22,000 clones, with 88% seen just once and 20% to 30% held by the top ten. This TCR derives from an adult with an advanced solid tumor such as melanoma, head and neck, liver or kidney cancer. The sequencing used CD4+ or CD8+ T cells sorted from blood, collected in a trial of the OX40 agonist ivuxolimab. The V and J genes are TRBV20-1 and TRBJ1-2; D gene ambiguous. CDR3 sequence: CSANWDYGYTF. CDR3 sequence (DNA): TGCAGTGCTAATTGGGATTATGGCTACACCTTC.